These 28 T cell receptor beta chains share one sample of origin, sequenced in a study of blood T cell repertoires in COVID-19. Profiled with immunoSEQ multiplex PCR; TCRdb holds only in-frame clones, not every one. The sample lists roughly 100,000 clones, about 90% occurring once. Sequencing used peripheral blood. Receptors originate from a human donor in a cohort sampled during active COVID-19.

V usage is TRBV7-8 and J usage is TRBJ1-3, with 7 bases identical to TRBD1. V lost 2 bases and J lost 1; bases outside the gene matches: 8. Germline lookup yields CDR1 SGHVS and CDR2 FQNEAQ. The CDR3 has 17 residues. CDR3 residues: CASSLYEQGLSGNTIYF. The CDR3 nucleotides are TGTGCCAGCAGCTTATATGAACAGGGGTTGTCTGGAAACACCATATATTTT.

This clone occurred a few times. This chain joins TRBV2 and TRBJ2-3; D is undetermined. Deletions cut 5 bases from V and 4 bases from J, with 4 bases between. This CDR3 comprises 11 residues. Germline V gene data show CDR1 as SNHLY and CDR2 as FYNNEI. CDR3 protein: CASSFSDTQYF. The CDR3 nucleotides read TGTGCCAGCAGTTTCTCAGATACGCAGTATTTT.

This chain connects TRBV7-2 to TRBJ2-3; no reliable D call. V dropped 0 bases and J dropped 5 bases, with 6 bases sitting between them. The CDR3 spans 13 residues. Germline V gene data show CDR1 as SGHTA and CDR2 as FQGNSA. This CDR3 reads CASSLAAVDTQYF. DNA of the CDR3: TGTGCCAGCAGCTTAGCGGCGGTAGATACGCAGTATTTT.

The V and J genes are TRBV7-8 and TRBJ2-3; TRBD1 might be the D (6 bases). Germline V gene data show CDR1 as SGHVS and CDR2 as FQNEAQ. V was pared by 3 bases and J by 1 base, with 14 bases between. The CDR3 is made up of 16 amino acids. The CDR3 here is CASSFLNRDRTDTQYF. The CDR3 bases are TGTGCCAGCAGCTTCTTGAACAGGGATCGCACAGATACGCAGTATTTT.

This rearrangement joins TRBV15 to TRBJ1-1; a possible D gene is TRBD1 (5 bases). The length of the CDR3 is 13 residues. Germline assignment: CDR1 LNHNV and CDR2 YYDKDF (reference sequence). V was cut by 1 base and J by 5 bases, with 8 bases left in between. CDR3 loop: CATSRVGGTEAFF. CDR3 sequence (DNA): TGTGCCACCAGCAGAGTTGGGGGGACTGAAGCTTTCTTT.

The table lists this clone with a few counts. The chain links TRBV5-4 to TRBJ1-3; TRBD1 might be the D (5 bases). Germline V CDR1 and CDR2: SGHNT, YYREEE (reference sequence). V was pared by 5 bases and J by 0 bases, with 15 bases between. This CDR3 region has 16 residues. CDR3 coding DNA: TGTGCCAGCAGGCCGGCGGGACCAAACTCTGGAAACACCATATATTTT. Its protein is CASRPAGPNSGNTIYF. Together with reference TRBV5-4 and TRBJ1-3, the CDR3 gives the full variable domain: ETGVTQSPTHLIKTRGQQVTLRCSSQSGHNTVSWYQQALGQGPQFIFQYYREEENGRGNFPPRFSGLQFPNYSSELNVNALELDDSALYLCASRPAGPNSGNTIYFGEGSWLTVV.

CDR3 sequence (DNA): TGCAGCGTTGAAGATCAGGAGACAGGAAACACCGGGGAGCTGTTTTTT. It encodes CSVEDQETGNTGELFF. The chain uses TRBV29-1 and TRBJ2-2; a possible D gene is TRBD1 (6 bases). Germline-derived CDR1 and CDR2 are SQVTM and ANQGSEA. The V and J ends lost 0 bases and 2 bases respectively, with 13 bases between them. The CDR3 is 16 residues long.

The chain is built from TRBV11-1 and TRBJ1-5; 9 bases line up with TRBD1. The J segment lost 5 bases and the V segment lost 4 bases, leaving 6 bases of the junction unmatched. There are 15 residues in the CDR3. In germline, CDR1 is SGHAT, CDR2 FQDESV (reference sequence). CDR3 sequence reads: CASSSGTGIDQPQHF. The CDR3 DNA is TGTGCCAGCAGCTCCGGGACAGGGATAGATCAGCCCCAGCATTTT.

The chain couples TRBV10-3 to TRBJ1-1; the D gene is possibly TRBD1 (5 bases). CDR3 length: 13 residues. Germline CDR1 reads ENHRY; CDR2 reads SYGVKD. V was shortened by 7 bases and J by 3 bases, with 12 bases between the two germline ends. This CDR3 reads CAIKQALDTEAFF. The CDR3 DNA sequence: TGTGCCATCAAACAGGCTCTAGACACTGAAGCTTTCTTT.

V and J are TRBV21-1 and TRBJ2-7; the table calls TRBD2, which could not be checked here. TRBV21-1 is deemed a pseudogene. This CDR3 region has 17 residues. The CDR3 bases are TGTGCCAGCAGCAAGGGACTAGCGGGGCCGGAATCCTACGAGCAGTACTTC. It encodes CASSKGLAGPESYEQYF.

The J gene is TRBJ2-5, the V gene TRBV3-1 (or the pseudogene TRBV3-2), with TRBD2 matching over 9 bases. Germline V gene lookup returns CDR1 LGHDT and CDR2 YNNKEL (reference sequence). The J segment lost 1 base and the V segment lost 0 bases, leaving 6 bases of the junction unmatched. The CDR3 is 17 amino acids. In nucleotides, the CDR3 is TGTGCCAGCAGCCAAGATTGGATAGCGGGGGTCCAAGAGACCCAGTACTTC. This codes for CASSQDWIAGVQETQYF.

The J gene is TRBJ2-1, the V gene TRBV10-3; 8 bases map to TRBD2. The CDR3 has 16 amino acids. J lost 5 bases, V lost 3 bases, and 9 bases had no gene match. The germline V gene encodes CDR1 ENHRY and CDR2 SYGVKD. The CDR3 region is CAISDGGGSLNNEQFF. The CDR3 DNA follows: TGTGCCATCAGTGACGGCGGGGGGTCTCTCAACAATGAGCAGTTCTTC.

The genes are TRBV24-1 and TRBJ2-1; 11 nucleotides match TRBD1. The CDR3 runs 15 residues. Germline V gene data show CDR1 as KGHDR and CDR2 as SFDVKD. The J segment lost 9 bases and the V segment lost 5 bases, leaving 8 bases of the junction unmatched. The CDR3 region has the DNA TGTGCCACCAGTGGCCAGGACAGGGGGCCCCTTGAGCAGTTCTTC. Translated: CATSGQDRGPLEQFF.

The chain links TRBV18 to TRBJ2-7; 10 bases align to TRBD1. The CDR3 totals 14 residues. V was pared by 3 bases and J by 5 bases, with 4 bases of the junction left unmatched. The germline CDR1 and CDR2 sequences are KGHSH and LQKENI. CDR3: CASSPTGGRDEQYF. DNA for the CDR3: TGTGCCAGCTCACCGACAGGGGGCCGCGACGAGCAGTACTTC.

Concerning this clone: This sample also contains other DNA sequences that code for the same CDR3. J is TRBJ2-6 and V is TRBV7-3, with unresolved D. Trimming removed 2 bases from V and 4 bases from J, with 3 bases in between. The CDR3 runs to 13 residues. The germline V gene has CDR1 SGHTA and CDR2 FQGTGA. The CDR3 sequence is CASSLRGANVLTF. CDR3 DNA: TGTGCCAGCAGCTTACGGGGGGCCAACGTCCTGACTTTC.

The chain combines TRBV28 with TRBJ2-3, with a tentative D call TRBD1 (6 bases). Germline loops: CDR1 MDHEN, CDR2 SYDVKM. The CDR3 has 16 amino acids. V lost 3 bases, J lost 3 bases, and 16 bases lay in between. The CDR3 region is CASSFRGRGITDTQYF. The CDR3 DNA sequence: TGTGCCAGCAGTTTTCGGGGCAGGGGTATAACAGATACGCAGTATTTT.

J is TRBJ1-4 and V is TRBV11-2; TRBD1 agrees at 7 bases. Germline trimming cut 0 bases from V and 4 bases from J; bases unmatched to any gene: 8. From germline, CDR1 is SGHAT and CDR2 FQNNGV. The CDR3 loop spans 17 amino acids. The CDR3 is CASSLEGGWDSNEKLFF. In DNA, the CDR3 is TGTGCCAGCAGCTTAGAAGGGGGTTGGGACAGTAATGAAAAACTGTTTTTT.

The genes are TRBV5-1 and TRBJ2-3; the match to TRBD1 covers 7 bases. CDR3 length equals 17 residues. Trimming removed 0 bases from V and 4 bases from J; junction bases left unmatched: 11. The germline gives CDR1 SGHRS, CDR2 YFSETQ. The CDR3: CASSLAGYRGLPDTQYF. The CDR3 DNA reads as TGCGCCAGCAGCTTGGCGGGCTACAGGGGTCTCCCAGATACGCAGTATTTT. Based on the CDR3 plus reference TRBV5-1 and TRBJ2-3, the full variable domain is KAGVTQTPRYLIKTRGQQVTLSCSPISGHRSVSWYQQTPGQGLQFLFEYFSETQRNKGNFPGRFSGRQFSNSRSEMNVSTLELGDSALYLCASSLAGYRGLPDTQYFGPGTRLTVL.

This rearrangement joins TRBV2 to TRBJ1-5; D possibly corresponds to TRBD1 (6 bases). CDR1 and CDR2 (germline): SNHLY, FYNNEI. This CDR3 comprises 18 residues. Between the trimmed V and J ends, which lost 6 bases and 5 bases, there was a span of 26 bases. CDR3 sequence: CASRKLPLDWDTHQPQHF. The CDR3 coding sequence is TGTGCCAGCAGGAAACTCCCCCTAGATTGGGACACCCATCAGCCCCAGCATTTT. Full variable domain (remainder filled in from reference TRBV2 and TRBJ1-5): EPEVTQTPSHQVTQMGQEVILRCVPISNHLYFYWYRQILGQKVEFLVSFYNNEISEKSEIFDDQFSVERPDGSNFTLKIRSTKLEDSAMYFCASRKLPLDWDTHQPQHFGDGTRLSIL.

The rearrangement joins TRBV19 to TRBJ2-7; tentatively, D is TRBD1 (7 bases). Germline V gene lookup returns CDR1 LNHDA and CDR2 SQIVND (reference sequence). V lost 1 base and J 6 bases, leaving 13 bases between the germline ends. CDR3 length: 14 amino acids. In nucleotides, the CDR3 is TGTGCCAGTAGTATAGGGACAGGAGGGTTCGAGCAGTACTTC. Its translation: CASSIGTGGFEQYF.

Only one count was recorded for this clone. Here the CDR3 reads CASSQQGVDYGYTF. Written as DNA, the CDR3 is TGTGCCAGCAGCCAACAGGGGGTAGACTATGGCTACACCTTC. The V gene is TRBV3-1 (or the pseudogene TRBV3-2), the J gene TRBJ1-2; 7 nucleotides align to TRBD1. Unmatched junction bases numbered 3, after V lost 2 bases and J lost 3 bases. The CDR3 loop spans 14 amino acids. Germline V gene data show CDR1 as LGHDT and CDR2 as YNNKEL (reference sequence).

This CDR3 is CASSQLAGDTQYF. Here the CDR3 DNA reads TGTGCCAGCAGCCAACTAGCAGGTGATACGCAGTATTTT. The gene calls are TRBV3-1 (or the pseudogene TRBV3-2) and TRBJ2-3, with a possible D match to TRBD2 (5 bases). V was pared by 2 bases and J by 6 bases, with 9 bases between. There are 13 residues in the CDR3. Germline V gene sequence: CDR1 LGHDT, CDR2 YNNKEL (reference sequence).

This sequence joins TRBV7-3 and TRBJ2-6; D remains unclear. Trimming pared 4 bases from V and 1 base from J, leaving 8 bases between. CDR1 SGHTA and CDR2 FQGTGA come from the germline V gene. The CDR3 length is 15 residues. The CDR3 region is CASSSGNSGANVLTF. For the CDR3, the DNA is TGTGCCAGCAGCTCAGGAAATTCTGGGGCCAACGTCCTGACTTTC.

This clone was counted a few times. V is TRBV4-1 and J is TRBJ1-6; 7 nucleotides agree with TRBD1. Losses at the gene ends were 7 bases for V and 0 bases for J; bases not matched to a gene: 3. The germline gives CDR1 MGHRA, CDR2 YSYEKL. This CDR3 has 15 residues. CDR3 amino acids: CASTTGSSYNSPLHF. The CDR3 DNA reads TGCGCCAGCACGACAGGGAGCTCCTATAATTCACCCCTCCACTTT.

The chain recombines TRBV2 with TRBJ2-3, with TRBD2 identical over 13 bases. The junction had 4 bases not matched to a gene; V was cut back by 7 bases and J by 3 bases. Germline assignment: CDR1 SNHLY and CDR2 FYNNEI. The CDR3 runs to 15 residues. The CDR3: CASTGTSGATDTQYF. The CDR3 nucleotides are TGTGCCAGCACTGGGACTAGCGGGGCGACAGATACGCAGTATTTT.

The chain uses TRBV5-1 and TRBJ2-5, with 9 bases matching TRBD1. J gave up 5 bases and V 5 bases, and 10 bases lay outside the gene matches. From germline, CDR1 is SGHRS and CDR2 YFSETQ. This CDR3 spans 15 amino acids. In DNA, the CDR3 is TGCGCCAGCAGGCACAGGGGGCCGCCTTGGGAGACCCAGTACTTC. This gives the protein CASRHRGPPWETQYF.

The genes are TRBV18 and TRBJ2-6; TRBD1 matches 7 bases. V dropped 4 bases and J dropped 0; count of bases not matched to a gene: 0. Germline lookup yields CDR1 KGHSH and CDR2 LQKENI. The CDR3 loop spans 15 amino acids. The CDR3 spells CASSHRGSGANVLTF. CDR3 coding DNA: TGTGCCAGCTCACACAGGGGCTCTGGGGCCAACGTCCTGACTTTC. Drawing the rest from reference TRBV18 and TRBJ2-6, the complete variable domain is NAGVMQNPRHLVRRRGQEARLRCSPMKGHSHVYWYRQLPEEGLKFMVYLQKENIIDESGMPKERFSAEFPKEGPSILRIQQVVRGDSAAYFCASSHRGSGANVLTFGAGSRLTVL.

As DNA, the CDR3 is TGTGCCAGCAGTTATAGAGGTGCCTATAATTCACCCCTCCACTTT. Encoded protein: CASSYRGAYNSPLHF. The V gene is TRBV6-2 or TRBV6-3, the J gene TRBJ1-6; D unclear. V was clipped by 3 bases and J by 2 bases, with 8 bases between them. Germline CDR1 is MNHEY and CDR2 is SVGEGT. This CDR3 has 15 amino acids.